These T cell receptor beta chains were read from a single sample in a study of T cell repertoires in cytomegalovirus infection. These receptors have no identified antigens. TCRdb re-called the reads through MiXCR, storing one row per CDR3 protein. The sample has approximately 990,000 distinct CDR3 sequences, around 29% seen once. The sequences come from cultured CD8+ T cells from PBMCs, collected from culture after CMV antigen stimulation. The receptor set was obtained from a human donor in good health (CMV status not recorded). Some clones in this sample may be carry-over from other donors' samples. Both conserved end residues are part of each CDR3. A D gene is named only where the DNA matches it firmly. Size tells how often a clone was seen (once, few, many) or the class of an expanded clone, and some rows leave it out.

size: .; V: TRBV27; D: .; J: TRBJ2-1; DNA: TGTGCCAGCAGTGGTCCCCGGGACGGGGTTCGGAATGAGCAGTTCTTC; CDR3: CASSGPRDGVRNEQFF
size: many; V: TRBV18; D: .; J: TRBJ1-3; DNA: TGTGCCAGCTCACCTGGAAGGGAGAGTGGAAACACCATATATTTT; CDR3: CASSPGRESGNTIYF
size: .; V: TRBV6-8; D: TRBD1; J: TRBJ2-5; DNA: TGTGCCAGCAGTTCCAGCCTCGGGACAGCTCGAGAGACCCAGTACTTC; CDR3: CASSSSLGTARETQYF
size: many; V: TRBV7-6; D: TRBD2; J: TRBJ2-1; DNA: TGTGCCAGCAGACTTACTCCCGGGACTAGCGAAAATGAGCAGTTCTTC; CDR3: CASRLTPGTSENEQFF
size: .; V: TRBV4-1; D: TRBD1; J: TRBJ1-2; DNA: TGCGCCAGCAGCGGGACAGGTCTCTATGGCTACACCTTC; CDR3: CASSGTGLYGYTF
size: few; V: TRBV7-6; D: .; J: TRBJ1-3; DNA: TGTGCCAGCAGCTTAAGACAGGAGGGAGGAAACACCATATATTTT; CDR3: CASSLRQEGGNTIYF
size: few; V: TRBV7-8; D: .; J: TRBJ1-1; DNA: TGTGCCAGCATCCGAGTCACTGAAGCTTTCTTT; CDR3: CASIRVTEAFF
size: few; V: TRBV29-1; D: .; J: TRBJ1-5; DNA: TGCATCAAAAGGTCTGGCGCTGGCAATCAGCCCCAGCATTTT; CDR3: CIKRSGAGNQPQHF
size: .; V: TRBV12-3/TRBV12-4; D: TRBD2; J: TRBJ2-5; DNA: TGTGCCAGCAGTTCCCGGCGAAAGCGGGGGGGAGAGACCCAGTACTTC; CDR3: CASSSRRKRGGETQYF
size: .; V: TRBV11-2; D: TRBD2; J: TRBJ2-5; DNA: TGTGCCAGCAGCTTAGCGGGGCGGGGGGGAGAGACCCAGTACTTC; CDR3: CASSLAGRGGETQYF
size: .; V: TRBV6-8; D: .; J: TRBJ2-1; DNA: TGTGCCAGCGGAGACTGGAATAATGAGCAGTTCTTC; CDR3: CASGDWNNEQFF
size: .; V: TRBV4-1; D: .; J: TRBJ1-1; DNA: TGCGCCGGCAGCGCCTCACAGGGTGGAGACACTGAAGCTTTCTTT; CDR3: CAGSASQGGDTEAFF
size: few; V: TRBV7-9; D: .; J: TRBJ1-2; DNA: TGTGCCAGCAGCCCCGTGGGGATCTATGGCTACACCTTC; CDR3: CASSPVGIYGYTF
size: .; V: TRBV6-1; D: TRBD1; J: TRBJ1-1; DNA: TGTGCCAGCAGTGCCTGGGGACAGAGGAACACTGAAGCTTTCTTT; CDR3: CASSAWGQRNTEAFF
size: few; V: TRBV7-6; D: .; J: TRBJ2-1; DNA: TGTGCCAGCAGCTTAGCAAAGATCTCCTACAATGAGCAGTTCTTC; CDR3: CASSLAKISYNEQFF
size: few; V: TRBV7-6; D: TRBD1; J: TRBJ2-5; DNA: TGTGCCAGCAGTTGGGGACAGCAAGAGACCCAGTACTTC; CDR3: CASSWGQQETQYF
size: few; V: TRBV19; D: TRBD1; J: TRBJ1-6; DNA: TGTGCCAGTAGTTTCGGGACAGTCCAATCACCCCTCCACTTT; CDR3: CASSFGTVQSPLHF
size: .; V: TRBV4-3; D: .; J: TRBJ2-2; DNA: TGCGCCAGCAGCCAAGACCTGCTAGCCGGACCCGGGGAGCTGTTTTTT; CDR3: CASSQDLLAGPGELFF
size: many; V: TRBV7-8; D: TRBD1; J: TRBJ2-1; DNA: TGTGCCAGCAGCTTAGGGGGACAGATCTACAATGAGCAGTTCTTC; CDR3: CASSLGGQIYNEQFF
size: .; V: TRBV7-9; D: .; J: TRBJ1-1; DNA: TGTGCCAGCAGCTTAGGGGAAGCAACTGAAGCTTTCTTT; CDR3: CASSLGEATEAFF
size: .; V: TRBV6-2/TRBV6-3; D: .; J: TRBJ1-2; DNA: TGTGCCAGCAGTTCAACCTACAGAAACTATGGCTACACCTTC; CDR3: CASSSTYRNYGYTF
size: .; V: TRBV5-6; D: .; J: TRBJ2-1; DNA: TGTGCCAGCAGCTTGGCCCAGGGAAGTCCCTACAATGAGCAGTTCTTC; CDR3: CASSLAQGSPYNEQFF
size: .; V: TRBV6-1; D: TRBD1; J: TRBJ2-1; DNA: TGTGCCAGCAGTGAGGGACAGGCTTCGTACAATGAGCAGTTCTTC; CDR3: CASSEGQASYNEQFF
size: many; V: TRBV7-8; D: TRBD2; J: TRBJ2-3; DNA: TGTGCCAGCAGCTTCTATAGCGGGGGATTCCCAGATACGCAGTATTTT; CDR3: CASSFYSGGFPDTQYF
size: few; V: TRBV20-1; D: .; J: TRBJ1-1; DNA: TGCAGTGCTAGGCGCAGGGCGGTAGGGACTGAAGCTTTCTTT; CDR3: CSARRRAVGTEAFF
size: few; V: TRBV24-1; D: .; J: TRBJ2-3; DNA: TGTGCCACCAGTGATTACGAGGGGCGCACAGATACGCAGTATTTT; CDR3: CATSDYEGRTDTQYF
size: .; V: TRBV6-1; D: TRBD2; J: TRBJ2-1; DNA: TGTGCCAGCACCTTGACTAGCGGGGGAGGGGAGCAGTTCTTC; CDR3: CASTLTSGGGEQFF
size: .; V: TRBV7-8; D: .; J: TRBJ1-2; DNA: TGTGCCAGCAGCCTAGTTGGGGGCCTCCTCTATGGCTACACCTTC; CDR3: CASSLVGGLLYGYTF
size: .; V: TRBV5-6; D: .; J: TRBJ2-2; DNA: TGTGCCAGCAGCGACGGGACAACTCCGAACACCGGGGAGCTGTTTTTT; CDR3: CASSDGTTPNTGELFF
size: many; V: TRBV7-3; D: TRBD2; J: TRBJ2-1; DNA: TGTGCCAGCAGCTTACTAGCGGGGCTCTACAATGAGCAGTTCTTC; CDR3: CASSLLAGLYNEQFF
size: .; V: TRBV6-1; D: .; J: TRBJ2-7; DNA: TGTGCCAGCAGTGAGACAGAGAGCTCCTACGATCAGTACTTC; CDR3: CASSETESSYDQYF
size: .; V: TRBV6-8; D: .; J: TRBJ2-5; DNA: TGTGCCAGCAGTTACTCGAATTTGGGTTTGGGGGATATTCAAGAGACCCAGTACTTC; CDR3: CASSYSNLGLGDIQETQYF
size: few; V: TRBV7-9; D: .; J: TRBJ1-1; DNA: TGTGCCAGCAACCTCCGAACAGGACTGAACACTGAAGCTTTCTTT; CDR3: CASNLRTGLNTEAFF
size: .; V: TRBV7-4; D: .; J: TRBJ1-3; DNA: TGTGCCAGCAGCTCCGAATTCTCTGGAAACACCATATATTTT; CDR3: CASSSEFSGNTIYF
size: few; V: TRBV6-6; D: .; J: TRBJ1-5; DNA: TGTGCCAGCAGTCACAGGGCCCCCTGGCCCCAGCATTTT; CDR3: CASSHRAPWPQHF
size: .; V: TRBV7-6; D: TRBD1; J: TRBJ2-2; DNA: TGTGCCAGCAGCCCAAACAGGGGAACCGGGGAGCTGTTTTTT; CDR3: CASSPNRGTGELFF
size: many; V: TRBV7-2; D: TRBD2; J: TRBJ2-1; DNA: TGTGCCAGCAGCTTAGGGTTAGCGGGGGGGCCCAGCTACAATGAGCAGTTCTTC; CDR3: CASSLGLAGGPSYNEQFF
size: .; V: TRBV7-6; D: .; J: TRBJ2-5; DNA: TGTGCCAGCAGCTTAGCGACGGCGGGGGCCCCCCAAGAGACCCAGTACTTC; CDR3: CASSLATAGAPQETQYF
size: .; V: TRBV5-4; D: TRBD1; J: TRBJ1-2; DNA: TGTGCCAGCAGCGGAGCGGACAGGGTTCACCGCGCGACCTATGGCTACACCTTC; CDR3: CASSGADRVHRATYGYTF
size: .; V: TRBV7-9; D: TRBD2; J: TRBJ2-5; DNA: TGTACCAGCAGCTTCAGGACTAGCGGGGGGGCCGTCGAGACCCAGTACTTC; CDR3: CTSSFRTSGGAVETQYF
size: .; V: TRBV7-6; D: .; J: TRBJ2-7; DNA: TGTGCCAGCAGCTTAGCGCCAGGCCTGAGTTACGAGCAGTACTTC; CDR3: CASSLAPGLSYEQYF